Below are 19 T cell receptor beta chains sequenced from a single sample in a study of response to subunit inactivated influenza vaccine. TCRdb reprocessed the RT-PCR reads with MiXCR, giving one entry per CDR3 protein. This repertoire shows 170,000 or so distinct CDR3 sequences, about 10% found once; its top ten account for roughly a third. Sample: CD8+ T cells sorted from PBMCs, taken about 23 months after vaccination. The receptors originated from a man aged 45-69 years who received an inactivated influenza vaccine.

The chain couples TRBV27 to TRBJ1-1; D is ambiguous. The CDR3 contains 14 residues. Germline lookup yields CDR1 MNHEY and CDR2 SMNVEV (reference sequence). The V gene lost 0 bases and the J gene lost 1 base, with 6 bases spanning the gap. CDR3: CASSLSDPNTEAFF. The CDR3 DNA sequence: TGTGCCAGCAGTTTATCGGACCCGAACACTGAAGCTTTCTTT.

This clonotype was seen repeatedly, ten times or more. CDR3 coding DNA: TGTGCCAGCAGTTTAGGTAGTCAGCCCCAGCATTTT. Protein product: CASSLGSQPQHF. The genes are TRBV12-3 or TRBV12-4 and TRBJ1-5; D is unresolved. The V end lost 1 base, the J end lost 6 bases, and 4 bases lay between the germline ends. The CDR3 is 12 residues long.

This chain uses TRBV7-9 with TRBJ2-5; D is unclear. The CDR3 has 16 residues. V was pared by 5 bases and J by 2 bases, with 18 bases between. The germline gives CDR1 SEHNR, CDR2 FQNEAQ (reference sequence). CDR3 coding DNA: TGTGCCAGCAGCGAAAAGGTCGAAGGTCGGCAAGAGACCCAGTACTTC. Residues: CASSEKVEGRQETQYF.

In its sample, this clonotype was seen many times. V usage is TRBV9 and J usage is TRBJ2-1; 7 nucleotides match TRBD2. J was trimmed by 4 bases and V by 0 bases; bases with no gene match: 4. There are 15 residues in the CDR3. CDR1 SGDLS and CDR2 YYNGEE come from the germline V gene. The CDR3 is CASSVEGEGYNEQFF. CDR3 DNA sequence: TGTGCCAGCAGCGTAGAAGGGGAGGGGTACAATGAGCAGTTCTTC.

In DNA form, the CDR3 reads TGTGCCAGCTGTTCAGAACAGGGGGCTAAAGAGACCCAGTACTTC. It specifies CASCSEQGAKETQYF. The rearrangement uses TRBV28 and TRBJ2-5, with 9 bases fitting TRBD1. J was trimmed by 3 bases and V by 8 bases; bases with no gene match: 10. This CDR3 has 15 amino acids. Germline V gives CDR1 MDHEN, CDR2 SYDVKM.

The chain uses TRBV5-4 and TRBJ2-7, with 11 positions matching TRBD2. The trim removed 4 bases at V and 1 base at J, leaving 4 bases unmatched. CDR1 SGHNT and CDR2 YYREEE come from the germline V gene (reference sequence). The CDR3 contains 15 residues. CDR3 sequence reads: CASSTGLAVSYEQYF. CDR3 in DNA: TGTGCCAGCAGCACGGGACTAGCGGTTTCCTACGAGCAGTACTTC.

The chain is built from TRBV4-3 and TRBJ2-3; no clear D gene. The CDR3 has 16 residues. The ends were cut back, 3 bases at V and 0 bases at J, with 13 bases in the middle. Germline V lookup: CDR1 LGHNA, CDR2 YSLEER. CDR3 sequence (DNA): TGCGCCAGCAGCCATGAAAAGCAGACCAGCACAGATACGCAGTATTTT. Protein product: CASSHEKQTSTDTQYF.

This clonotype was counted a few times. The chain combines TRBV9 with TRBJ1-2; no clear D gene. The germline V gene has CDR1 SGDLS and CDR2 YYNGEE. The length of the CDR3 is 13 residues. V was pared by 0 bases and J by 4 bases, with 7 bases between. CDR3 DNA: TGTGCCAGCAGCGTAGGGGAGCTCTATGGCTACACCTTC. Protein sequence: CASSVGELYGYTF.

The V call is TRBV6-6, the J call TRBJ2-1; D remains unclear. The length of the CDR3 is 12 residues. The V gene lost 0 bases and the J gene lost 8 bases, with 5 bases spanning the gap. The germline gives CDR1 MNHNY, CDR2 SVGAGI (reference sequence). Written as DNA, the CDR3 is TGTGCCAGCAGTTACTCGAGCTATGAGCAGTTCTTC. Translating gives CASSYSSYEQFF.

This clonotype showed up just a few times. The chain combines TRBV29-1 with TRBJ1-2; the D gene is possibly TRBD1 (6 bases). Trimming removed 7 bases at V and 4 bases at J, with 19 bases between. Looked up from germline, CDR1 is SQVTM and CDR2 is ANQGSEA. The CDR3 totals 14 residues. The CDR3 loop is CSAYSGTTGYGYTF. CDR3 coding DNA: TGCAGCGCTTACTCCGGGACAACAGGCTATGGCTACACCTTC.

The table lists this clonotype with a few counts. V gene TRBV6-5 combines with J gene TRBJ2-6; D uncertain. Germline loops: CDR1 MNHEY, CDR2 SVGAGI. V was trimmed by 2 bases and J by 0 bases, leaving 2 bases between them. CDR3 size: 14 residues. Written as DNA, the CDR3 is TGTGCCAGCAGTTACAACTCTGGGGCCAACGTCCTGACTTTC. Amino acids: CASSYNSGANVLTF.

For the CDR3, the DNA is TGTGCCAGCAGTTCCTGGACAGGAATTAATGAAAAACTGTTTTTT. Protein sequence: CASSSWTGINEKLFF. V gene TRBV27 combines with J gene TRBJ1-4, with 7 bases lining up with TRBD1. From germline, CDR1 is MNHEY and CDR2 SMNVEV (reference sequence). With 4 bases clipped from V and 4 bases from J, the junction kept 6 bases outside the gene matches. CDR3 length: 15 residues.

V and J are TRBV15 and TRBJ2-7, with D perhaps being TRBD1 or TRBD2 (5 bases each). CDR3 length: 13 residues. Trimming removed 6 bases from V and 0 bases from J, with 9 bases in between. Germline-derived CDR1 and CDR2 are LNHNV and YYDKDF (reference sequence). Here the CDR3 reads CATRGTDSYEQYF. CDR3 nucleotide sequence: TGTGCCACCAGAGGGACGGACTCCTACGAGCAGTACTTC.

This clonotype has a handful of counts. The chain combines TRBV10-2 with TRBJ2-7; no definite D call. Per germline, CDR1 WSHSY and CDR2 SAAADI. Trimming shortened V by 4 bases and J by 0 bases, and 7 bases separated the two germline ends. The CDR3 extends over 13 amino acids. The CDR3 region has the DNA TGCGCCAGCAGTGTTGCCAGCTCCTACGAGCAGTACTTC. It yields the protein CASSVASSYEQYF.

The CDR3 coding sequence is TGTGCCAGCAGCTTAGCGGTACAGTTCTACGAGCAGTACTTC. The encoded protein is CASSLAVQFYEQYF. The rearrangement joins TRBV11-2 to TRBJ2-7; D is undetermined. Per germline, CDR1 SGHAT and CDR2 FQNNGV. This CDR3 contains 14 residues. Trimming removed 1 base at V and 3 bases at J, with 10 bases between.

A few counts support this clonotype. The chain combines TRBV12-3 or TRBV12-4 with TRBJ2-7; 8 bases are a match to TRBD1. The CDR3 loop spans 12 amino acids. V trimming: 6 bases; J trimming: 6 bases; junction bases outside the gene matches: 4. CDR3 loop: CASSRQGPEQYF. The CDR3, as DNA: TGTGCCAGCAGCCGACAGGGGCCCGAGCAGTACTTC.

This clonotype was seen a few times. DNA of the CDR3: TGTGCCAGCAGCGAGAGCGGGAGTTCTGCAGATACGCAGTATTTT. Its protein is CASSESGSSADTQYF. The chain links TRBV9 to TRBJ2-3; the match to TRBD2 covers 8 bases. CDR1 is SGDLS and CDR2 is YYNGEE in the germline V gene. This CDR3 region has 15 residues. Trimming removed 3 bases from V and 4 bases from J; junction bases left unmatched: 7.

This clonotype was found a few times. The chain couples TRBV2 to TRBJ2-7; TRBD2 might be the D (5 bases). This CDR3 spans 16 amino acids. Germline CDR1 reads SNHLY; CDR2 reads FYNNEI. Trimming cost V 6 bases and J 7 bases, with 25 bases left between them. The CDR3 bases are TGTGCCAGCAGCGCCGTCCATCGGGCACGGGGTGGGGAGCAGTACTTC. This codes for CASSAVHRARGGEQYF.

The V and J genes are TRBV4-2 and TRBJ2-2; a possible D gene is TRBD2 (6 bases). Trimming removed 1 base from V and 4 bases from J, with 10 bases in between. This CDR3 has 15 amino acids. The germline gives CDR1 LGHNA, CDR2 YNFKEQ. CDR3 sequence: CASSQGGLFTGELFF. CDR3 DNA sequence: TGTGCCAGCAGCCAAGGGGGACTCTTCACCGGGGAGCTGTTTTTT.